This T cell receptor beta chain was obtained from a study of T-cell memory formation after mild COVID-19. TCRdb ran MiXCR on the 5' RACE reads and lists one entry per CDR3 protein. The sample contains around 140,000 distinct CDR3 sequences, roughly 6.2% of which appear only once. This clonotype was observed a few times. The germline V gene encodes CDR1 DFQATT and CDR2 SNEGSKA (reference sequence). This CDR3 comprises 16 residues. The V gene lost 0 bases and the J gene lost 4 bases, with 16 bases spanning the gap. The gene calls are TRBV20-1 and TRBJ2-4, with D perhaps matching TRBD2 (6 bases). The sequence was collected from an adult woman who had mild COVID-19 (a few samples of this study predate the infection). Cell type and time point are not known. Material: PBMCs or a T cell subset sorted from them (not recorded which). The CDR3 DNA is TGCAGTGCTAGAGATATAGGAGGGCAGAAGAAAAACATTCAGTACTTC. Its protein product is CSARDIGGQKKNIQYF.